This section outlines one T cell receptor (beta chain) sequence together with its context. Antigen unknown. The sample comes from a study of PD-L1 blockade in urothelial cancer. About the research overall: Blood analysis occurred 3 weeks (second dose) and 6 weeks after treatment start.

Study-level findings and limits: Prediction of better survival came from below-median pretreatment blood TCR clonality.

Produced via immunoSEQ multiplex PCR; TCRdb's table is partial and in-frame only. Here the sample spans tens of thousands of clones, roughly 80% being singletons. The CDR3 length is 14 residues. Trimming took 3 bases from V and 2 from J, leaving 10 bases between them. The germline V gene encodes CDR1 MDHEN and CDR2 SYDVKM. The sequencing here drew on PBMCs, taken around atezolizumab (anti-PD-L1) treatment. The J gene is TRBJ1-1, the V gene TRBV28; D might be TRBD1 (6 bases). This receptor was taken from a man in his 70s with urothelial cancer. DNA of the CDR3: TGTGCCAGCAGTTTGCGGACAGCAAACACTGAAGCTTTCTTT. Residues: CASSLRTANTEAFF.